The subject of this entry is one T cell receptor (beta chain). Its antigen is undetermined. These data are taken from a study of cytomegalovirus exposure and HLA in healthy donors. Study observations and caveats: Among immune exposure information, only CMV serostatus was available.

A multiplex PCR was run with 60 Vbeta primers and 13 Jbeta primers. TCRdb keeps only in-frame clones here, not all; method: immunoSEQ multiplex PCR. This table has about 160,000 clones, 80% appearing once. This CDR3 comprises 15 residues. In germline, CDR1 is SGHNT, CDR2 YYREEE (reference sequence). V was pared by 3 bases and J by 5 bases, with 7 bases of the junction left unmatched. This sequence originates from a young man in good health and CMV-seropositive. V gene TRBV5-4 combines with J gene TRBJ1-2; 10 bases fit TRBD1. What was sequenced was PBMCs. The CDR3 region is CASSSGTGDGYGYTF. The CDR3 DNA sequence: TGTGCCAGCAGCTCTGGGACAGGGGACGGGTATGGCTACACCTTC.